These 10 T cell receptor beta chains originate from one sample sequenced in a study of blood T cell repertoires in COVID-19 (dated by TCRdb to 2020 to 2022). The method was the immunoSEQ multiplex PCR assay. TCRdb took this table from immuneACCESS and kept in-frame rearrangements with V and J called. Such tables lack part of the clones; where checked against another copy, unresolved V genes explain under half of the gap, and the rest is unexplained. This sample gives roughly 200,000 clones in total; about 87% of them show up just once. The ten largest clones capture about a tenth of the sample. The specimen was PBMCs or T cells enriched from blood (not recorded which). These receptors originate from a man aged 18 to 29 with acute COVID-19.

The genes are TRBV29-1 and TRBJ1-1; 9 nucleotides align to TRBD1. CDR3 length equals 13 residues. With V trimmed by 3 bases and J by 4 bases, 3 bases remained unmatched. The V gene's germline CDR1 is SQVTM and CDR2 ANQGSEA. For the CDR3, the DNA is TGCAGCGTTGAGGGACAGGGTCCCACTGAAGCTTTCTTT. Protein: CSVEGQGPTEAFF. Filled out from reference TRBV29-1 and TRBJ1-1, the complete variable domain reads SAVISQKPSRDICQRGTSLTIQCQVDSQVTMMFWYRQQPGQSLTLIATANQGSEATYESGFVIDKFPISRPNLTFSTLTVSNMSPEDSSIYLCSVEGQGPTEAFFGQGTRLTVV.

The V and J genes are TRBV30 and TRBJ1-5, with 10 positions matching TRBD1. Germline-derived CDR1 and CDR2 are GTSNPN and SVGIG (reference sequence). The CDR3 is 16 residues long. V was clipped by 6 bases and J by 0 bases; unmatched bases: 8. The CDR3: CACNGQGGYSNQPQHF. As DNA, the CDR3 is TGTGCCTGCAACGGACAGGGGGGTTATAGCAATCAGCCCCAGCATTTT.

This chain joins TRBV30 and TRBJ2-3; TRBD2 is a possible D gene (5 bases). The V end was cut by 0 bases, the J end by 1 base, with 5 bases between. The CDR3 sequence is 13 residues long. From germline, CDR1 is GTSNPN and CDR2 SVGIG (reference sequence). The CDR3: CAWSVAGTDTQYF. As DNA, the CDR3 is TGTGCCTGGAGTGTAGCGGGCACAGATACGCAGTATTTT. Full variable domain (missing parts from reference TRBV30 and TRBJ2-3): SQTIHQWPATLVQPVGSPLSLECTVEGTSNPNLYWYRQAAGRGLQLLFYSVGIGQISSEVPQNLSASRPQDRQFILSSKKLLLSDSGFYLCAWSVAGTDTQYFGPGTRLTVL.

This chain uses TRBV6-6 with TRBJ1-6, with a weak D call TRBD1 (6 bases). Germline V lookup: CDR1 MNHNY, CDR2 SVGAGI (reference sequence). V was pared by 5 bases and J by 7 bases, with 9 bases between. This CDR3 comprises 13 residues. The CDR3 here is CASSTTGNSPLHF. The CDR3 DNA reads as TGTGCCAGCAGTACGACAGGCAATTCACCCCTCCACTTT.

J is TRBJ2-5 and V is TRBV18, with 10 bases fitting TRBD2. V shed 1 base and J 1 base; nucleotides not matched to a gene: 0. Germline CDR1 and CDR2: KGHSH and LQKENI. The CDR3 is 15 residues long. CDR3 sequence: CASSPLAGGQETQYF. CDR3 sequence (DNA): TGTGCCAGCTCACCACTAGCGGGAGGCCAAGAGACCCAGTACTTC.

The gene calls are TRBV7-9 and TRBJ2-3, with D perhaps matching TRBD1 (6 bases). Germline CDR1 SEHNR, CDR2 FQNEAQ (reference sequence). The CDR3 runs to 14 residues. The V and J ends lost 5 bases and 4 bases respectively, with 13 bases between them. CDR3 loop: CASSPAEGADTQYF. The CDR3 DNA reads as TGTGCCAGCAGCCCAGCCGAGGGGGCAGATACGCAGTATTTT.

This chain links TRBV30 with TRBJ2-1; the match to TRBD2 covers 7 bases. This CDR3 has 12 residues. CDR1 GTSNPN and CDR2 SVGIG come from the germline V gene (reference sequence). Trimming at V came to 6 bases and at J to 2 bases, leaving 1 base not matched to a gene. In nucleotides, the CDR3 is TGTGCCTGCGGGAGGACCTACAATGAGCAGTTCTTC. Encoded protein: CACGRTYNEQFF.

The chain recombines TRBV19 with TRBJ2-7, with 9 positions matching TRBD2. Germline CDR1 reads LNHDA; CDR2 reads SQIVND (reference sequence). The CDR3 is 15 amino acids. V lost 3 bases and J lost 4; bases outside the gene matches: 7. This CDR3 is CASSIGLAGPYEQYF. The CDR3 coding sequence is TGTGCCAGTAGTATCGGGCTAGCGGGACCGTACGAGCAGTACTTC.

This rearrangement joins TRBV13 to TRBJ2-4, with D perhaps matching TRBD2 (7 bases). The germline CDR1 and CDR2 sequences are PRHDT and FYEKMQ (reference sequence). Trimming shortened V by 7 bases and J by 5 bases, and 12 bases separated the two germline ends. This CDR3 has 13 amino acids. The DNA of the CDR3 is TGTGCCAGCAACGTGGGGGGGCAAAACATTCAGTACTTC. Encoded protein: CASNVGGQNIQYF.

This clone was seen a few times. V is TRBV6-5 and J is TRBJ1-1; 7 nucleotides align to TRBD1. The CDR3 has 15 residues. Losses at the gene ends were 8 bases for V and 5 bases for J; bases not matched to a gene: 14. In germline, CDR1 is MNHEY, CDR2 SVGAGI. The CDR3 spells CASGPAGGFRTEAFF. CDR3 coding DNA: TGTGCCAGCGGGCCGGCAGGGGGTTTTCGGACTGAAGCTTTCTTT.